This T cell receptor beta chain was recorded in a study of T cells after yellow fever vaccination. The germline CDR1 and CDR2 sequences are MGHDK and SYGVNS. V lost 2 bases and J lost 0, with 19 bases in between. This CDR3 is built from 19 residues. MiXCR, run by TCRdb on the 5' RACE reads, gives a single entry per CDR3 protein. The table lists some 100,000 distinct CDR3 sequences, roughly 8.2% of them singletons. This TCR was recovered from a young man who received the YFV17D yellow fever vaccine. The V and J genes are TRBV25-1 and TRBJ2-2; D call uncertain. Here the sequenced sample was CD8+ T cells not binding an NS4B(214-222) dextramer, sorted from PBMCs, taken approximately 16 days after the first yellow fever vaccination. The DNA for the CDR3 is TGTGCCAGCAGTGAACGAGTTAGCCACAGATCCACGAACACCGGGGAGCTGTTTTTT. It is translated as CASSERVSHRSTNTGELFF.